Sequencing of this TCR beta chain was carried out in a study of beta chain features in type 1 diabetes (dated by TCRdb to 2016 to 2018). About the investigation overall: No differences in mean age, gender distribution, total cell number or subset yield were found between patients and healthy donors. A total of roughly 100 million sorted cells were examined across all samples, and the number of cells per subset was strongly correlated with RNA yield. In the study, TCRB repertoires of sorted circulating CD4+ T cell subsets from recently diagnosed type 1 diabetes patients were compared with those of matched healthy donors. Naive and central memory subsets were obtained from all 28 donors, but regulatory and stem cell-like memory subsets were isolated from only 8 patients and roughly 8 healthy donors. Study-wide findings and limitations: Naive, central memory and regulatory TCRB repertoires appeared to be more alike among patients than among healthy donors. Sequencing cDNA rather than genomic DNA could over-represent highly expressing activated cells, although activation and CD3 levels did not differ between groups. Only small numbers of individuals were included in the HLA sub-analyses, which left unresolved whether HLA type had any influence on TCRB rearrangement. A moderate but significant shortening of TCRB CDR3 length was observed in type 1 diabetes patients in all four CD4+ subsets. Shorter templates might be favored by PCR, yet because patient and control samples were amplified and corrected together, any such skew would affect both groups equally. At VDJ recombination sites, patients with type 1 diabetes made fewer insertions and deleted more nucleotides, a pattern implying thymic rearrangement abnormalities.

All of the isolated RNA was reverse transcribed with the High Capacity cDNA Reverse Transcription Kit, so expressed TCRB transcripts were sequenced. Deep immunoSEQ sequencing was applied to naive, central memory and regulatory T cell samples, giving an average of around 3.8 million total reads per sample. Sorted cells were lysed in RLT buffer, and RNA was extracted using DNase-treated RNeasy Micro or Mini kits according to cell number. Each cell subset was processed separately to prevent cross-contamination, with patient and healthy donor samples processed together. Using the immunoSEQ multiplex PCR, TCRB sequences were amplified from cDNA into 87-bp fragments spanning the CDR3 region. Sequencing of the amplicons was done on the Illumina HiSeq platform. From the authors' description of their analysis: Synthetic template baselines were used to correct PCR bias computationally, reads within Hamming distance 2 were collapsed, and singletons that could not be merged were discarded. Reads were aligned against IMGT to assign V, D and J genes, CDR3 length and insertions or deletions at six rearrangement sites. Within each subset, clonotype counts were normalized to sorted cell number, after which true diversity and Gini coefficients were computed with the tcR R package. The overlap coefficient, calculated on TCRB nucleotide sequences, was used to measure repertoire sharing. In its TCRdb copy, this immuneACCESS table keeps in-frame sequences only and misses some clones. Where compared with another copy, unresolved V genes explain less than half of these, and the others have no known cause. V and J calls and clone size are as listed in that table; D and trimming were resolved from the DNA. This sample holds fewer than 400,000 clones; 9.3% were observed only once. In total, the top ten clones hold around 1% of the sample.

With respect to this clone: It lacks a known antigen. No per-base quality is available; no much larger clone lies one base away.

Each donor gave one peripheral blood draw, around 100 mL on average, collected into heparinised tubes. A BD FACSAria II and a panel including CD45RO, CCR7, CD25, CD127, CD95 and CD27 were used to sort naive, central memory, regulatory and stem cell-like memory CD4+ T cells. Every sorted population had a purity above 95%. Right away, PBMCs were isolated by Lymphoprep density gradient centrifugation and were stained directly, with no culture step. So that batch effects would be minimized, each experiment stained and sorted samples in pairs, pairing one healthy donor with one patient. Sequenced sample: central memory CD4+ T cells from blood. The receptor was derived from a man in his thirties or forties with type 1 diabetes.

The CDR3 region: CASSRDGRSGNTIYF. The DNA reads TGTGCCAGCAGCCGCGACGGACGCTCTGGAAACACCATATATTTT. This receptor chain uses TRBV9 and TRBJ1-3; the D gene assignment is ambiguous. Trimming removed 4 bases from V and 0 bases from J, leaving 11 bases between the germline ends. Spanning cysteine to phenylalanine, the CDR3 consists of 15 amino acids. Just CDR3 DNA is preserved here, 45 bases in frame from base 1. Via the germline V gene, CDR1 is SGDLS and CDR2 YYNGEE. Reference TRBV9 and TRBJ1-3 genes cover what lies past the CDR3, so the full variable domain is DSGVTQTPKHLITATGQRVTLRCSPRSGDLSVYWYQQSLDQGLQFLIQYYNGEERAKGNILERFSAQQFPDLHSELNLSSLELGDSALYFCASSRDGRSGNTIYFGEGSWLTVV.